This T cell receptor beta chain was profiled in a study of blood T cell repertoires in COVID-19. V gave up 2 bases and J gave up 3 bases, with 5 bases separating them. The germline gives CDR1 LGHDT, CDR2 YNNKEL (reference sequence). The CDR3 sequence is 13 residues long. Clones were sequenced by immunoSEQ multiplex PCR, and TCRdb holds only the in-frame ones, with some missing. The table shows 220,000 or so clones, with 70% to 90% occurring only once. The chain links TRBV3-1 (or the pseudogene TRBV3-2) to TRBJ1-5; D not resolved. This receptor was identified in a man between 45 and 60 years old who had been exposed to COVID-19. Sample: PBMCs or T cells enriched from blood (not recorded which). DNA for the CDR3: TGTGCCAGCAGCCAACGGGTCAATCAGCCCCAGCATTTT. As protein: CASSQRVNQPQHF.